This T cell receptor beta chain stems from a study of blood T cell repertoires in COVID-19. Study as a whole: The United States, Italy and Spain were the sources of the acute and convalescent COVID-19 samples. PBMCs, B-cell-depleted T cells, or T cells were the source of the cDNA or gDNA that made up the material.

The CDR3 consists of 16 residues. Germline CDR1 and CDR2: MNHEY and SVGAGI. The V segment lost 0 bases and the J segment 3 bases; nucleotides outside the gene matches: 4. Authors' data handling: Cell counts per sample came from amplifying reference gene primers. Method: immunoSEQ multiplex PCR; TCRdb's copy keeps in-frame clones and lacks some. V and J calls plus clone size are reproduced from that table; the DNA served to infer D and trimming. The repertoire has about 120,000 clones, 69% of them found once; the top ten carry 2.2%. This chain links TRBV6-5 with TRBJ2-5; TRBD2 agrees at 10 bases. This TCR was recovered from a woman in her 70s with acute or convalescent COVID-19. The sequenced sample was peripheral blood. The CDR3, as DNA: TGTGCCAGCAGTTACTCTCTAGCGGGAGAGAAAGAGACCCAGTACTTC. The encoded protein is CASSYSLAGEKETQYF.